This T cell receptor beta chain was found in a study of shared clonotypes between healthy human individuals. Study-level points and caveats: Even with large depth, rarefaction showed that sorted-subset sequencing was incomplete.

In replicate PCRs of sorted subsets, approximately 200 ng DNA, some 28,000 T cell genomes, was used. The repertoire was sequenced with immunoSEQ multiplex PCR; TCRdb's copy has only in-frame clones and lacks some. The sample lists about 980,000 clones; around three quarters were seen once. Losses at the gene ends were 1 base for V and 5 bases for J; bases not matched to a gene: 8. Germline V gene data show CDR1 as LGHNA and CDR2 as YNFKEQ. The CDR3 extends over 15 amino acids. As regards this clone: The antigen is unknown.

The J gene is TRBJ2-7, the V gene TRBV4-2; TRBD1 matches 7 bases. Sequencing used memory CD4+ T cells sorted from blood. Subset specified: CD45RA-negative fraction. The clonotype was recovered from a man aged 18 to 30 in good health. The CDR3 nucleotides read TGTGCCAGCAGCCAAGCCCGACAGGGAGTCCACGAGCAGTACTTC. Its translation is CASSQARQGVHEQYF.